This T cell receptor beta chain was profiled in a study of post-analysis software for immune sequencing data. Findings and limits, study-wide: Included in a set of a few TRBV segments more frequent in patients than controls were TRBV5-6, TRBV5-1 and TRBV20-1. Normalized Chao1 diversity in multiple sclerosis patients fell significantly below that of controls.

CDR3 length: 14 amino acids. V lost 6 bases to trimming and J lost 0 bases; unmatched junction nucleotides: 4. Germline assignment: CDR1 LNHDA and CDR2 SQIVND (reference sequence). Unique molecular identifiers had been added to the TCR beta cDNA libraries. Out of 1 to 10 million T cells, roughly 0.5 million cDNA molecules were generated. One entry per CDR3 protein results from TCRdb running MiXCR on the PCR reads. The sample has 250,000 to 300,000 distinct CDR3 sequences, roughly a third seen once. This clonotype was found many times. The antigen is not known. Sequencing was performed on blood. This clonotype originated in a girl aged 5-17 years with multiple sclerosis. The chain links TRBV19 to TRBJ1-1; 7 bases match TRBD1. CDR3 DNA sequence: TGTGCCAGTAGCCAGGGGGTAGTGAACACTGAAGCTTTCTTT. Protein product: CASSQGVVNTEAFF.